The T cell receptor (beta chain) under discussion was sequenced for a study of cytomegalovirus exposure and HLA in healthy donors. The CDR3 length is 15 residues. The germline V gene encodes CDR1 SGDLS and CDR2 YYNGEE. J lost 4 bases, V lost 3 bases, and 7 bases had no gene match. TCRdb keeps only in-frame clones here, not all; method: immunoSEQ multiplex PCR. The sample contains about 100,000 clones, around 95% of which appear only once. Turning to this clone: Its target is unknown.

General observations from the study: Researchers reported that a few CMV-associated chains were confirmed in vitro as CMV antigen-specific.

The sequenced material came from PBMCs. The clonotype was recovered from a woman aged 18-29 years in good health and CMV-seronegative. This chain uses TRBV9 with TRBJ2-7, with 10 nucleotides matching TRBD2. The CDR3 DNA sequence: TGTGCCAGCAGCGCCAGAGCGGGGGGGCGGTACGAGCAGTACTTC. Residues: CASSARAGGRYEQYF.